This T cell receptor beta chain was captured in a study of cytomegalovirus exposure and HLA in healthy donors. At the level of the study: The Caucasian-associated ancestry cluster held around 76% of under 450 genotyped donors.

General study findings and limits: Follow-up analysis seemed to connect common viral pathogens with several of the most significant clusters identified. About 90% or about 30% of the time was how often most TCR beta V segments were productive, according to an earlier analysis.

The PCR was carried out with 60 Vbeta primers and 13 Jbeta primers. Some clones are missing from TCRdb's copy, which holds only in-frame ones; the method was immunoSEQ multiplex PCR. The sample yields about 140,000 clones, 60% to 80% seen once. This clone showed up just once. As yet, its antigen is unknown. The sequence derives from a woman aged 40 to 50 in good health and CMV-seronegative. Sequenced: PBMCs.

CDR3 bases: TGTGCCAGCAGCGACCAGCGGGGGGGCGACAATGAGCAGTTCTTC. Translating it yields CASSDQRGGDNEQFF. V gene TRBV9 combines with J gene TRBJ2-1, with 10 bases matching TRBD2. J lost 5 bases, V lost 3 bases, and 5 bases had no gene match. Per the germline V gene, CDR1 is SGDLS and CDR2 is YYNGEE. The CDR3 loop spans 15 amino acids.